Each of the 18 T cell receptor beta chains below was sequenced from the same sample in a study of shared clonotypes between healthy human individuals. Some clones are missing from TCRdb's copy, which holds only in-frame ones; the method was immunoSEQ multiplex PCR. The data contain 950,000 to 1,300,000 clones, around 76% of them seen just once; the ten biggest clones take up about 1.5%. The specimen sequenced was memory CD4+ T cells sorted from blood. Noted subset: CD45RA-negative fraction. Receptor source: a man between 18 and 29 years old in good health.

The chain uses TRBV11-2 and TRBJ1-1, with D perhaps matching TRBD1 (6 bases). CDR1 is SGHAT and CDR2 is FQNNGV in the germline V gene. The CDR3 consists of 14 residues. V lost 3 bases and J 0 bases, leaving 8 bases between the germline ends. The DNA of the CDR3 is TGTGCCAGCAGCTTGAACAGGGTGAACACTGAAGCTTTCTTT. Protein sequence: CASSLNRVNTEAFF.

The CDR3 region is CASSFRTSDNTGELFF. The DNA for the CDR3 is TGCGCCAGCAGCTTTCGGACTAGCGACAACACCGGGGAGCTGTTTTTT. V is TRBV4-1 and J is TRBJ2-2; the match to TRBD2 covers 9 bases. Germline V gene sequence: CDR1 MGHRA, CDR2 YSYEKL. The CDR3 contains 16 residues. V was pared by 5 bases and J by 2 bases, with 6 bases of the junction left unmatched.

The V gene is TRBV29-1, the J gene TRBJ2-3, with 7 bases that match TRBD2. The CDR3 has 14 residues. Germline V gene data show CDR1 as SQVTM and CDR2 as ANQGSEA. The V and J ends lost 5 bases and 0 bases, in that order; junction bases with no gene match: 5. The CDR3 DNA is TGCAGCGTTCCGCGGGGGAGAAGCACAGATACGCAGTATTTT. Protein: CSVPRGRSTDTQYF.

This clone occurred a few times. V gene TRBV14 combines with J gene TRBJ2-4, with 9 bases fitting TRBD1. The V segment lost 1 base and the J segment 0 bases; nucleotides outside the gene matches: 4. CDR3 length: 17 residues. In germline, CDR1 is SGHDN, CDR2 FVKESK. This chain's CDR3 is CASSQGQGVLAKNIQYF. The CDR3 nucleotides are TGTGCCAGCAGCCAAGGACAGGGGGTGCTAGCCAAAAACATTCAGTACTTC.

The chain is built from TRBV5-8 and TRBJ1-1; unclear D gene. The CDR3 sequence is 13 residues long. Germline-derived CDR1 and CDR2 are SGHTS and YDEGEE. V was clipped by 2 bases and J by 8 bases, with 13 bases between them. The CDR3 is CASSFRSRAEAFF. CDR3 DNA sequence: TGTGCCAGCAGCTTCCGTTCGCGGGCCGAAGCTTTCTTT.

This clone showed up just a few times. The J gene is TRBJ2-1, the V gene TRBV7-9, with D hard to call. V shed 1 base and J shed 7 bases, with 11 bases lying between them. Germline CDR1 reads SEHNR; CDR2 reads FQNEAQ (reference sequence). The CDR3 contains 14 residues. Here the CDR3 reads CASSLGVATNEQFF. The CDR3 nucleotides read TGTGCCAGCAGCTTAGGTGTTGCAACGAATGAGCAGTTCTTC.

The genes are TRBV7-9 and TRBJ2-3; 8 nucleotides match TRBD1. The V gene end was trimmed by 4 bases and the J gene end by 2 bases; junction bases not matched to a gene: 5. The CDR3 has 15 amino acids. The germline V gene encodes CDR1 SEHNR and CDR2 FQNEAQ (reference sequence). The CDR3 protein is CASSSMDRATDTQYF. The CDR3 DNA sequence: TGTGCCAGCAGCTCCATGGACAGGGCCACAGATACGCAGTATTTT.

V usage is TRBV4-3 and J usage is TRBJ2-3; 9 positions agree with TRBD1. Germline V lookup: CDR1 LGHNA, CDR2 YSLEER. Unmatched junction bases numbered 2, after V lost 4 bases and J lost 0 bases. The CDR3 totals 15 residues. The CDR3 coding sequence is TGCGCCAGCAGCCCCGGACAGGGGAGCACAGATACGCAGTATTTT. Encoded protein: CASSPGQGSTDTQYF.

In this sample, this clone turned up once. This chain joins TRBV25-1 and TRBJ2-7; 7 bases are a match to TRBD2. The CDR3 contains 14 residues. The V gene's germline CDR1 is MGHDK and CDR2 SYGVNS. The V segment lost 4 bases and the J segment 3 bases; nucleotides outside the gene matches: 6. CDR3 loop: CASSGSSGDYEQYF. CDR3 bases: TGTGCCAGCAGTGGGTCTAGCGGAGACTACGAGCAGTACTTC.

The chain is built from TRBV10-1 and TRBJ2-3; TRBD2 matches at 8 bases. CDR3 length equals 16 residues. Trimming at V came to 2 bases and at J to 3 bases, leaving 7 bases not matched to a gene. Germline V gene sequence: CDR1 WNHNN, CDR2 SYGVQD (reference sequence). CDR3: CASSEGRLAGTDTQYF. As DNA, the CDR3 is TGCGCCAGCAGTGAGGGTAGGCTAGCGGGTACAGATACGCAGTATTTT.

The chain has TRBV28 and TRBJ2-3; D is unresolved. V lost 3 bases to trimming and J lost 2 bases, with 9 bases between them. The V gene's germline CDR1 is MDHEN and CDR2 SYDVKM. CDR3 length: 14 residues. In DNA form, the CDR3 reads TGTGCCAGCAGTTTGAACAGCCCCACAGATACGCAGTATTTT. Translation gives CASSLNSPTDTQYF.

The chain uses TRBV2 and TRBJ2-3; 10 bases are a match to TRBD2. V shed 6 bases, J shed 2 bases, and the junction held 5 bases outside the gene matches. The CDR3 has 15 amino acids. Germline V gene sequence: CDR1 SNHLY, CDR2 FYNNEI. The CDR3 coding sequence is TGTGCCAGCAGGCTAGCGGGGGCACTCACAGATACGCAGTATTTT. Translating gives CASRLAGALTDTQYF.

On this clone itself: Its ends do not fully match the called genes, so a read error is possible. CDR3 nucleotides: TGTGCTAGCAGCTTAGGGACTCTTGATACGCAGTATTTT. It codes for CASSLGTLDTQYF. J is TRBJ2-3 and V is TRBV7-7, with a possible D match to TRBD2 (6 bases). The CDR3 consists of 13 residues. CDR1 SSHAT and CDR2 FNYEAQ come from the germline V gene (reference sequence).

The genes are TRBV5-1 and TRBJ2-3; no clear D gene. CDR1 SGHRS and CDR2 YFSETQ come from the germline V gene. Trimming removed 0 bases at V and 2 bases at J, with 4 bases between. This CDR3 has 13 amino acids. As DNA, the CDR3 is TGCGCCAGCAGCTTGGGACACACAGATACGCAGTATTTT. Amino acid sequence: CASSLGHTDTQYF.

This CDR3 is CASSWRTSGRPASDTQYF. The CDR3 bases are TGTGCCAGCAGCTGGCGGACTAGCGGGAGGCCCGCCTCGGATACGCAGTATTTT. The V and J genes are TRBV13 and TRBJ2-3; TRBD2 agrees at 14 bases. Germline V CDR1 and CDR2: PRHDT, FYEKMQ (reference sequence). V gave up 4 bases and J gave up 6 bases; unmatched junction bases: 12. The CDR3 runs to 18 residues.

In this sample, this clone turned up many times. The chain is built from TRBV28 and TRBJ2-7; D is ambiguous. The CDR3 totals 13 residues. V lost 3 bases, J lost 0 bases, and 6 bases lay in between. Germline lookup yields CDR1 MDHEN and CDR2 SYDVKM. The CDR3 here is CASSFTASYEQYF. Here the CDR3 DNA reads TGTGCCAGCAGTTTCACAGCCTCCTACGAGCAGTACTTC.

V and J are TRBV2 and TRBJ2-2, with a possible D match to TRBD2 (5 bases). CDR1 is SNHLY and CDR2 is FYNNEI in the germline V gene. This CDR3 is built from 12 residues. V was clipped by 11 bases and J by 3 bases, with 10 bases between them. This CDR3 reads CADSEHTGELFF. CDR3 coding DNA: TGTGCCGATAGCGAGCACACCGGGGAGCTGTTTTTT.

J is TRBJ2-6 and V is TRBV9; tentatively, D is TRBD2 (5 bases). Trimming cost V 1 base and J 0 bases, with 11 bases left between them. In germline, CDR1 is SGDLS, CDR2 YYNGEE. The CDR3 is made up of 17 amino acids. The CDR3 sequence is CASSVKGRGSGANVLTF. CDR3 sequence (DNA): TGTGCCAGCAGCGTAAAAGGACGGGGCTCTGGGGCCAACGTCCTGACTTTC. Supplemented by reference TRBV9 and TRBJ2-6, the full variable domain reads DSGVTQTPKHLITATGQRVTLRCSPRSGDLSVYWYQQSLDQGLQFLIQYYNGEERAKGNILERFSAQQFPDLHSELNLSSLELGDSALYFCASSVKGRGSGANVLTFGAGSRLTVL.